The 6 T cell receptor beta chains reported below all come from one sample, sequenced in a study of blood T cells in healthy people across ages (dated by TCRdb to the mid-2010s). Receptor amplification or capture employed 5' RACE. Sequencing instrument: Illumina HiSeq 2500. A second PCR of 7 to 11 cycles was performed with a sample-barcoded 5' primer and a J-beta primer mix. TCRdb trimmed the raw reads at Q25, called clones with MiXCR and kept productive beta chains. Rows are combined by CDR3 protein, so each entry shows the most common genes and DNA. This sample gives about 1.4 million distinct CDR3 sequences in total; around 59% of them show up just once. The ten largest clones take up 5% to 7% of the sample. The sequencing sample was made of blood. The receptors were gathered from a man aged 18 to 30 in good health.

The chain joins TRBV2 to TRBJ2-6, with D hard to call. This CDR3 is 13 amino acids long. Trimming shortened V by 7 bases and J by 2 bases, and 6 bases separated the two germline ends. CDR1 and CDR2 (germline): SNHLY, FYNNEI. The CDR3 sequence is CASIQTGANVLTF. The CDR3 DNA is TGTGCCAGCATCCAAACTGGGGCCAACGTCCTGACTTTC.

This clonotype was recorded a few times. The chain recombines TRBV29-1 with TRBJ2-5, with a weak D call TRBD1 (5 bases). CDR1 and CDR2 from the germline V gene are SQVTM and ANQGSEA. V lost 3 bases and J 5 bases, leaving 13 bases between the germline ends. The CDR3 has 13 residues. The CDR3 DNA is TGCAGCGTTGATCAGGGAATTTTGGAGACCCAGTACTTC. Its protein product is CSVDQGILETQYF.

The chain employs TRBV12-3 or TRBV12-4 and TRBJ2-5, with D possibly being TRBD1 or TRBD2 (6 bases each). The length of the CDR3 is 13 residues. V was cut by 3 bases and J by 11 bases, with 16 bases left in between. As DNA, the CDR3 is TGTGCCAGCAGTTTTGTGGAGGGGGGAGAGCAGTACTTC. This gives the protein CASSFVEGGEQYF.

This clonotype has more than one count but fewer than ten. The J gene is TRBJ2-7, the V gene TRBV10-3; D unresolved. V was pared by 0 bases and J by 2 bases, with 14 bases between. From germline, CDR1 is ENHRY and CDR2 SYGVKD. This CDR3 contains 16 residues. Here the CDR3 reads CAISESWRGFTYEQYF. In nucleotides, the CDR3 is TGTGCCATCAGTGAGTCCTGGAGAGGTTTTACCTACGAGCAGTACTTC.

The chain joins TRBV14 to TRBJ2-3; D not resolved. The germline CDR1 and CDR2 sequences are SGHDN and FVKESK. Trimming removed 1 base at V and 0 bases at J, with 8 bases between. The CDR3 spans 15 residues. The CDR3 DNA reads TGTGCCAGCAGCCAAGTGGGGATTAGCACAGATACGCAGTATTTT. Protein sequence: CASSQVGISTDTQYF.

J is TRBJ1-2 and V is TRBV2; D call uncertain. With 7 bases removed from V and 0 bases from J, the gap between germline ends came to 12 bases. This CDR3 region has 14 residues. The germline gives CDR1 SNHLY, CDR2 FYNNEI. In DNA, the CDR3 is TGTGCCAGCACCGTAGGCCGTTCTAACTATGGCTACACCTTC. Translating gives CASTVGRSNYGYTF.